This T cell receptor (beta chain) was recovered during a study of blood T cell repertoires in COVID-19. Across the study: The origin of the acute and convalescent COVID-19 samples was the United States, Italy and Spain. The cDNA or gDNA used as material had been derived from T cells, B-cell-depleted T cells, or PBMCs.

This CDR3 comprises 14 residues. CDR1 is SGHTA and CDR2 is FQGNSA in the germline V gene. V was cut by 3 bases and J by 7 bases, with 10 bases left in between. Per the original data handling: Nucleated cell number was recorded as an estimate derived from reference gene primer amplification. Generated by immunoSEQ multiplex PCR, the TCRdb table keeps only in-frame clones and is missing some. From that table come the V and J calls and clone size; the DNA was used to work out D and trimming. The sample holds about 210,000 clones; about nine tenths are singletons and the top ten take about 5%. The sequence derives from a woman aged 40 to 55 with acute or convalescent COVID-19. The sequenced sample was peripheral blood. The chain joins TRBV7-2 to TRBJ1-6, with D unresolved. This CDR3 reads CASSFWARNSPLHF. The CDR3 nucleotides read TGTGCCAGCAGCTTCTGGGCACGGAATTCACCCCTCCACTTT.